The 18 T cell receptor beta chains listed next were all sequenced from one sample in a study of T-cell reconstitution after alpha-beta-depleted transplantation in children. A library of TCRbeta sequences, prepared with unique molecular identifiers, was generated. Via MiXCR, TCRdb re-called the PCR reads, giving one row per CDR3 protein. The sample includes around 600,000 distinct CDR3 sequences, 23% of them seen just once. The sample in question was PBMCs, mostly from graft donor cells, obtained 360 days after TCRalphabeta/CD19-depleted stem cell transplant. Receptors originate from a boy under two years old who had a stem cell transplant for acute myeloid leukemia, so the T cells may come from the graft donor.

This clonotype appeared a few times. The chain employs TRBV15 and TRBJ1-1; possibly TRBD1 for D (6 bases). Deletions cut 0 bases from V and 4 bases from J, with 12 bases between. Germline V gene lookup returns CDR1 LNHNV and CDR2 YYDKDF (reference sequence). The CDR3 runs to 15 residues. CDR3: CATSRDGGPGTEAFF. CDR3 DNA sequence: TGTGCCACCAGCAGAGATGGGGGGCCGGGCACTGAAGCTTTCTTT.

The chain has TRBV28 and TRBJ2-1; D uncertain. With 2 bases removed from V and 5 bases from J, the gap between germline ends came to 10 bases. From germline, CDR1 is MDHEN and CDR2 SYDVKM. The CDR3 runs 14 residues. The CDR3: CASSLGGSHNEQFF. The CDR3 DNA follows: TGTGCCAGCAGTTTAGGCGGCAGCCACAATGAGCAGTTCTTC.

The chain recombines TRBV5-6 with TRBJ2-5; no definite D call. Germline V gene data show CDR1 as SGHDT and CDR2 as YYEEEE. This CDR3 has 13 residues. With 6 bases removed from V and 1 base from J, the gap between germline ends came to 10 bases. CDR3 in DNA: TGTGCCAGCACCGCCGACCCCCAAGAGACCCAGTACTTC. Translated, it gives CASTADPQETQYF.

This clonotype appeared a few times. The junction does not match germline at one end; this may be a read error. The chain has TRBV12-3 or TRBV12-4 and TRBJ1-2; tentative D call: TRBD1 (5 bases). This CDR3 spans 12 amino acids. The CDR3 nucleotides read TGTGCCAGCAGACCCGGACAACACGACATAACTTTC. It codes for CASRPGQHDITF.

Details on this clonotype: A much larger clone differs by one base, so this may be a read error. The chain joins TRBV7-3 to TRBJ2-1; 11 nucleotides match TRBD2. Germline V gene sequence: CDR1 SGHTA, CDR2 FQGTGA. Trimming at V came to 1 base and at J to 4 bases, leaving 0 bases not matched to a gene. This CDR3 region has 15 residues. CDR3 coding DNA: TGTGCCAGCAGCTTAAGGACTAGCGGGTACAATGAGCAGTTCTTC. Amino acids: CASSLRTSGYNEQFF.

In this sample, this clonotype turned up once. The chain recombines TRBV4-1 with TRBJ2-6; the D is unclear. The CDR3 loop spans 16 amino acids. Germline CDR1 and CDR2: MGHRA and YSYEKL. The ends were cut back, 0 bases at V and 0 bases at J, with 6 bases in the middle. The CDR3: CASSQEEYSGANVLTF. CDR3 nucleotides: TGCGCCAGCAGCCAAGAGGAGTACTCTGGGGCCAACGTCCTGACTTTC.

This clonotype was counted between two and nine times. This sequence joins TRBV7-3 and TRBJ2-1; D unresolved. Germline V gene lookup returns CDR1 SGHTA and CDR2 FQGTGA. CDR3 size: 14 residues. Between the trimmed V and J ends, which lost 0 bases and 6 bases, there was a span of 9 bases. This CDR3 reads CASSLTRLSNEQFF. The CDR3 DNA follows: TGTGCCAGCAGCTTAACGCGGCTAAGCAATGAGCAGTTCTTC.

This clonotype was counted a single time. The chain couples TRBV7-8 to TRBJ1-1; TRBD1 might be the D (6 bases). Germline CDR1 SGHVS, CDR2 FQNEAQ. The CDR3 covers 15 residues. Trimming shortened V by 2 bases and J by 1 base, and 11 bases separated the two germline ends. The CDR3: CASSLSGTTNTEAFF. Written as DNA, the CDR3 is TGTGCCAGCAGCTTATCCGGGACAACGAACACTGAAGCTTTCTTT.

The table lists this clonotype with many counts. The chain combines TRBV6-5 with TRBJ1-6; 8 bases agree with TRBD1. Unmatched junction bases numbered 6, after V lost 1 base and J lost 7 bases. Per the germline V gene, CDR1 is MNHEY and CDR2 is SVGAGI. The CDR3 extends over 16 amino acids. The CDR3 protein is CASSYFSGGGNSPLHF. The CDR3 DNA is TGTGCCAGCAGTTACTTCTCAGGGGGCGGGAATTCACCCCTCCACTTT.

This sequence joins TRBV6-1 and TRBJ2-7; 11 bases are a match to TRBD1. The CDR3 sequence is 15 residues long. From germline, CDR1 is MNHNS and CDR2 SASEGT. V trimming: 5 bases; J trimming: 4 bases; junction bases outside the gene matches: 7. DNA for the CDR3: TGTGCCAGCAGTCGGGGACAGGGGGTCGTGTACGAGCAGTACTTC. This gives the protein CASSRGQGVVYEQYF.

V is TRBV7-9 and J is TRBJ2-7; D remains unclear. The CDR3 runs to 11 residues. Between the trimmed V and J ends, which lost 7 bases and 3 bases, there was a span of 7 bases. Germline lookup yields CDR1 SEHNR and CDR2 FQNEAQ (reference sequence). The CDR3 region is CASNFYYEQYF. The DNA for the CDR3 is TGTGCCAGCAACTTCTACTACGAGCAGTACTTC.

The chain links TRBV12-3 or TRBV12-4 to TRBJ2-1; a possible D gene is TRBD1 (5 bases). This CDR3 comprises 16 residues. Between the trimmed V and J ends, which lost 5 bases and 4 bases, there was a span of 18 bases. CDR3 residues: CASSPLEEGDYNEQFF. Written as DNA, the CDR3 is TGTGCCAGCAGTCCGCTAGAGGAAGGGGATTACAATGAGCAGTTCTTC.

This clonotype showed up many times. The chain carries TRBV10-3 and TRBJ2-3; the D is unclear. The CDR3 sequence is 15 residues long. The germline V and J ends were trimmed by 0 bases and 3 bases, with 10 bases remaining between them. Germline V lookup: CDR1 ENHRY, CDR2 SYGVKD. The CDR3 DNA reads TGTGCCATCAGTGAGTCGCAGCCTCCGACAGATACGCAGTATTTT. Amino acid sequence: CAISESQPPTDTQYF.

A note on this clonotype: A much larger clone is a single base away; this may be a read error. Lacking the conserved final phenylalanine or tryptophan, this CDR3 likely reflects a read error. The chain joins TRBV7-2 to TRBJ2-5, with 9 bases fitting TRBD1. CDR1 and CDR2 (germline): SGHTA, FQGNSA. The length of the CDR3 is 13 residues. After removal of 5 bases from V and 5 bases from J, the junction contained 3 bases not matched to a gene. This CDR3 is CASSGDRVETQYC. The DNA for the CDR3 is TGTGCCAGCAGCGGGGACAGGGTTGAGACCCAGTACTGC.

The V and J genes are TRBV6-5 and TRBJ2-1, with 10 nucleotides matching TRBD2. With V trimmed by 2 bases and J by 8 bases, 6 bases remained unmatched. The V gene's germline CDR1 is MNHEY and CDR2 SVGAGI. The CDR3 consists of 15 residues. The CDR3 region is CASSYGAGGPHEQFF. The DNA of the CDR3 is TGTGCCAGCAGTTACGGAGCGGGGGGGCCCCATGAGCAGTTCTTC.

This chain links TRBV29-1 with TRBJ2-3, with D possibly being TRBD1 (6 bases). Trimming cost V 8 bases and J 2 bases, with 23 bases left between them. Per the germline V gene, CDR1 is SQVTM and CDR2 is ANQGSEA. There are 16 residues in the CDR3. Here the CDR3 DNA reads TGCAGCATTACGTCCAGCCCAAGGACAGCCACAGATACGCAGTATTTT. Translating gives CSITSSPRTATDTQYF.

J is TRBJ2-3 and V is TRBV4-3; 12 nucleotides match TRBD2. From germline, CDR1 is LGHNA and CDR2 YSLEER. The CDR3 is 15 residues long. The J segment lost 14 bases and the V segment lost 0 bases, leaving 9 bases of the junction unmatched. Here the CDR3 DNA reads TGCGCCAGCAGCCAAGATCGAGCTAGCGGGGGGGCTCTGTATTTT. Its protein product is CASSQDRASGGALYF.

The J gene is TRBJ2-1, the V gene TRBV7-3; 8 nucleotides align to TRBD2. J gave up 8 bases and V 8 bases, and 11 bases lay outside the gene matches. This CDR3 has 14 residues. The germline V gene encodes CDR1 SGHTA and CDR2 FQGTGA. CDR3 loop: CASSPNGGAYEQFF. The CDR3 nucleotides read TGTGCCAGCTCTCCAAACGGGGGGGCTTATGAGCAGTTCTTC.